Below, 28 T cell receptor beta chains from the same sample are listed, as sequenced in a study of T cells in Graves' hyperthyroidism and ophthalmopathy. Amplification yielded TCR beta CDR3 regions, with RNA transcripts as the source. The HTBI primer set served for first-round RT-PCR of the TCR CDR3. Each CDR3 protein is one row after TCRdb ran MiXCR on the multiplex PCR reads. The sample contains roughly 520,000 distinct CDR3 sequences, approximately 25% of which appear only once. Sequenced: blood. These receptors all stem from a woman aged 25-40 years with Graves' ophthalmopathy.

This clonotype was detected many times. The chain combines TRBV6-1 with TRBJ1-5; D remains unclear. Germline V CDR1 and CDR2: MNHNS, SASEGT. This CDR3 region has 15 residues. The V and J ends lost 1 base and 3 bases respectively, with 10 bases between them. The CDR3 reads CASSEGFGDNQPQHF. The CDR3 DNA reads TGTGCCAGCAGTGAAGGTTTCGGAGACAATCAGCCCCAGCATTTT.

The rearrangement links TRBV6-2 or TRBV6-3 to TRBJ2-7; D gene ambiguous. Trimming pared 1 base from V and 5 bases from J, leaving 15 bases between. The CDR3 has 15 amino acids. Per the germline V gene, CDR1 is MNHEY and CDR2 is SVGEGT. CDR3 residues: CASSYFYGSLNEQYF. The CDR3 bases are TGTGCCAGCAGTTACTTTTATGGCTCCCTTAACGAGCAGTACTTC.

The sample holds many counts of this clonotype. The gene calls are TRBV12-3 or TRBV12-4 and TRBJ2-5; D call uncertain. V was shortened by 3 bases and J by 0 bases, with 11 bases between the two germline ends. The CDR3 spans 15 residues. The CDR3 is CASSFGRPYQETQYF. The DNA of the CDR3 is TGTGCCAGCAGTTTCGGCAGACCGTACCAAGAGACCCAGTACTTC.

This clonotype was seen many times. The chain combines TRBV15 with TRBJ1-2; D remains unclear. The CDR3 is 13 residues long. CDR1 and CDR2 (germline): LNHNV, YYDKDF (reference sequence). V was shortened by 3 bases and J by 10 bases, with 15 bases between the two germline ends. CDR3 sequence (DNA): TGTGCCACCAGCAGGACGGTCGGGAGTGACTACACCTTC. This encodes CATSRTVGSDYTF. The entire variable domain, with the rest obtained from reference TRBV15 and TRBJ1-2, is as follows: DAMVIQNPRYQVTQFGKPVTLSCSQTLNHNVMYWYQQKSSQAPKLLFHYYDKDFNNEADTPDNFQSRRPNTSFCFLDIRSPGLGDTAMYLCATSRTVGSDYTFGSGTRLTVV.

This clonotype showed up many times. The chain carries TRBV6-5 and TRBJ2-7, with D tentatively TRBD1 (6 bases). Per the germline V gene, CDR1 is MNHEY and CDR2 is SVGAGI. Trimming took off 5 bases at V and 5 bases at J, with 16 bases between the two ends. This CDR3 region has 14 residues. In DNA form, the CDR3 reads TGTGCCAGCAGTAGTGCAGGGGTTGAACACGAGCAGTACTTC. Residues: CASSSAGVEHEQYF.

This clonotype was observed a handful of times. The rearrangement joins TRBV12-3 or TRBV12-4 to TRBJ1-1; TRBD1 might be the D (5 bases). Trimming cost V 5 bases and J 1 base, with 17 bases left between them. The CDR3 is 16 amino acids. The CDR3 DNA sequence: TGTGCCAGCAGTCCTCTGGGGCCTAACAGGAACACTGAAGCTTTCTTT. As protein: CASSPLGPNRNTEAFF.

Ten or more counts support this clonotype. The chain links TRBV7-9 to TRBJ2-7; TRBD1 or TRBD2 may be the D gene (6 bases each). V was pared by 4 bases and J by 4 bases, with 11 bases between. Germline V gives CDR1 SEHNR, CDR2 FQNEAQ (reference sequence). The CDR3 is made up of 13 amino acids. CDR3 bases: TGTGCCAGCAGCTCCCAGGGGACTTACGAGCAGTACTTC. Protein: CASSSQGTYEQYF.

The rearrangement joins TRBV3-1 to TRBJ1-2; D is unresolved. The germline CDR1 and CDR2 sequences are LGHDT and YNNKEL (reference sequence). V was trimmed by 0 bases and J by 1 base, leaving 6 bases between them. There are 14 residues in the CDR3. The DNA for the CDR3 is TGTGCCAGCAGCCAAGATCTTGATAACTATGGCTACACCTTC. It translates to CASSQDLDNYGYTF.

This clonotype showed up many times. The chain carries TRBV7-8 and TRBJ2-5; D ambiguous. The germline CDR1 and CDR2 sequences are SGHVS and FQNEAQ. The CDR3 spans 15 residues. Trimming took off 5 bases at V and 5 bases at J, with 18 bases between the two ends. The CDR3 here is CASSPDRVPRETQYF. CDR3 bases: TGTGCCAGCAGCCCCGACCGGGTTCCACGGGAGACCCAGTACTTC.

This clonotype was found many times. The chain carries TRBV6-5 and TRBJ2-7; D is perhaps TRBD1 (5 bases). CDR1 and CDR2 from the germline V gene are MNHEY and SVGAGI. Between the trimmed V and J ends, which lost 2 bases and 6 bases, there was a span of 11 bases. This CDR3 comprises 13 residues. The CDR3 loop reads CASSYAQGSEQYF. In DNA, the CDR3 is TGTGCCAGCAGTTACGCTCAGGGTTCCGAGCAGTACTTC.

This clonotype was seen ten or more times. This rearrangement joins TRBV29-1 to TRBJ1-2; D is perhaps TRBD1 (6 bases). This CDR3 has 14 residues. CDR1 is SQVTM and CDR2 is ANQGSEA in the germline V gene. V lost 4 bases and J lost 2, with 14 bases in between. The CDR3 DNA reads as TGCAGCGTTGCAAGGACAGCCGTAAACTATGGCTACACCTTC. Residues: CSVARTAVNYGYTF. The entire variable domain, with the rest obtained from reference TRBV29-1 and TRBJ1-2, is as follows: SAVISQKPSRDICQRGTSLTIQCQVDSQVTMMFWYRQQPGQSLTLIATANQGSEATYESGFVIDKFPISRPNLTFSTLTVSNMSPEDSSIYLCSVARTAVNYGYTFGSGTRLTVV.

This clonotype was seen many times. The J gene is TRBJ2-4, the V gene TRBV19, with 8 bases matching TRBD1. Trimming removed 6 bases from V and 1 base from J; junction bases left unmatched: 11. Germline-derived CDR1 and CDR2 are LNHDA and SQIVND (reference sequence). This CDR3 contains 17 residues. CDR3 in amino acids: CASSENQGAGAKNIQYF. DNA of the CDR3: TGTGCCAGTAGCGAGAATCAGGGGGCTGGGGCCAAAAACATTCAGTACTTC. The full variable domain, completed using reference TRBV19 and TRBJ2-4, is DGGITQSPKYLFRKEGQNVTLSCEQNLNHDAMYWYRQDPGQGLRLIYYSQIVNDFQKGDIAEGYSVSREKKESFPLTVTSAQKNPTAFYLCASSENQGAGAKNIQYFGAGTRLSVL.

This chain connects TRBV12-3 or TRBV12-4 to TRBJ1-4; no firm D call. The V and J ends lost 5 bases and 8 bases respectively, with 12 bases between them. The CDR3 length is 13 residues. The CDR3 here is CASSLPGGEKLFF. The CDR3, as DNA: TGTGCCAGCAGTCTGCCAGGAGGAGAAAAACTGTTTTTT.

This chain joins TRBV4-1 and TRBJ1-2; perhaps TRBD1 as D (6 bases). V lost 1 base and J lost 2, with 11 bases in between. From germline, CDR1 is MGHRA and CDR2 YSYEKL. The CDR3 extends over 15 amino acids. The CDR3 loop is CASSQGWQGNYGYTF. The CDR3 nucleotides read TGCGCCAGCAGCCAAGGATGGCAGGGGAACTATGGCTACACCTTC.

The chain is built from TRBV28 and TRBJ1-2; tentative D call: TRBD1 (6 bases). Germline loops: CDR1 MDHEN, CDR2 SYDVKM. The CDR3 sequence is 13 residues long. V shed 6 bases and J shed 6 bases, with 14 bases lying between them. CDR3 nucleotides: TGTGCCAGCAGAGAGGCAGGGGAACATGGCTACACCTTC. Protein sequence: CASREAGEHGYTF.

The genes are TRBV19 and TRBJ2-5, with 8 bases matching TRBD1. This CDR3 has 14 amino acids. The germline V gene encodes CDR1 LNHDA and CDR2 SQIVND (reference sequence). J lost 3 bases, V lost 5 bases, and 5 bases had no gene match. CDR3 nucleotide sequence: TGTGCCAGTAGTTTTCCGGGACAGGAAGAGACCCAGTACTTC. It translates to CASSFPGQEETQYF.

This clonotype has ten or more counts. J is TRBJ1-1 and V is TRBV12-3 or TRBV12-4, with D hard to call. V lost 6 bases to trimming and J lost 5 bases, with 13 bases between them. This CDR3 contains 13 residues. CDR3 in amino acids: CASSPGSGTEAFF. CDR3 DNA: TGTGCCAGCAGCCCTGGTAGTGGGACTGAAGCTTTCTTT.

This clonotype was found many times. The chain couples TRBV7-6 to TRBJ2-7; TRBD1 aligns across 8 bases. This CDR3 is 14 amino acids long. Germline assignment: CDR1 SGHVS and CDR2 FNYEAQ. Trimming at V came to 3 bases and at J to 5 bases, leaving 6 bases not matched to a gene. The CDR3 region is CASSFDRGGNEQYF. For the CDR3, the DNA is TGTGCCAGCAGCTTTGACAGGGGCGGGAACGAGCAGTACTTC.

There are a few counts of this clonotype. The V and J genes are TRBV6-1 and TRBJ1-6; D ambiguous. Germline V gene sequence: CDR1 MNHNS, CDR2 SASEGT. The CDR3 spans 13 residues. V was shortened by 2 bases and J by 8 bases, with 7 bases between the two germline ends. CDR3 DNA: TGTGCCAGCAGTGAACAGCACTATTCACCCCTCCACTTT. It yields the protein CASSEQHYSPLHF.

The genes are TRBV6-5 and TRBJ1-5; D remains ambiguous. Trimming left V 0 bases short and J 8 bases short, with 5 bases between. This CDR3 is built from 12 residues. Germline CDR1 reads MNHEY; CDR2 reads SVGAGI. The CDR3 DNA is TGTGCCAGCAGTTACTCGAAAGAGCCCCAGCATTTT. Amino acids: CASSYSKEPQHF.

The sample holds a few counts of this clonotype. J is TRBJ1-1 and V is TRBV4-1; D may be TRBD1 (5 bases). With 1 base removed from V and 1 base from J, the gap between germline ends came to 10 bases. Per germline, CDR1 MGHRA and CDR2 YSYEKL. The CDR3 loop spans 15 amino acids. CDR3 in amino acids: CASSQGKGRNTEAFF. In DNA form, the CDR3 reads TGCGCCAGCAGCCAAGGTAAGGGGCGGAACACTGAAGCTTTCTTT.

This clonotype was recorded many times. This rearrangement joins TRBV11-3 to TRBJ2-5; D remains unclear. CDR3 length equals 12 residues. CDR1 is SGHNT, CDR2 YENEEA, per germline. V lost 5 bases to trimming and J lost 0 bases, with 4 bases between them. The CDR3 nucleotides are TGTGCCAGCAGCCGTAACCAAGAGACCCAGTACTTC. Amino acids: CASSRNQETQYF.

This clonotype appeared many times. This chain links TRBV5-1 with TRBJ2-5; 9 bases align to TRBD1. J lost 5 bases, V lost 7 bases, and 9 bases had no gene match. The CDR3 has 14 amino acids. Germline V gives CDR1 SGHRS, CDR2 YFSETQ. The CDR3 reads CASGTGGAGETQYF. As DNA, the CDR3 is TGCGCCAGCGGCACAGGGGGCGCAGGGGAGACCCAGTACTTC.

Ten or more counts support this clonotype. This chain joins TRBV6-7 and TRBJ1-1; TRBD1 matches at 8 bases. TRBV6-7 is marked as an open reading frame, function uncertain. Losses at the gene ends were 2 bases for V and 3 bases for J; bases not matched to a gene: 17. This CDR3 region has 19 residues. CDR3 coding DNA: TGTGCCAGCAGTTACCCAAGGACAGGGAGAGGCTTTGGAGACACTGAAGCTTTCTTT. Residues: CASSYPRTGRGFGDTEAFF.

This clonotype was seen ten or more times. CDR3 residues: CAWSPRSPEAFF. In nucleotides, the CDR3 is TGTGCCTGGAGCCCCCGGAGTCCTGAAGCTTTCTTT. This chain links TRBV30 with TRBJ1-1, with D unresolved. Looked up from germline, CDR1 is GTSNPN and CDR2 is SVGIG (reference sequence). CDR3 length equals 12 residues. V lost 3 bases and J 6 bases, leaving 11 bases between the germline ends.

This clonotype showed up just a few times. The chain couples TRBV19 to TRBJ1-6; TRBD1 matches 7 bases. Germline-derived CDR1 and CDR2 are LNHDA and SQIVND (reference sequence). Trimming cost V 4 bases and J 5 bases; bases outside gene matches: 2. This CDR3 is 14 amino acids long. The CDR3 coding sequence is TGTGCCAGTAGTAAGGGACAGCATAATTCACCCCTCCACTTT. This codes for CASSKGQHNSPLHF. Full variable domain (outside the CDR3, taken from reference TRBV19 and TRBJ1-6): DGGITQSPKYLFRKEGQNVTLSCEQNLNHDAMYWYRQDPGQGLRLIYYSQIVNDFQKGDIAEGYSVSREKKESFPLTVTSAQKNPTAFYLCASSKGQHNSPLHFGNGTRLTVT.

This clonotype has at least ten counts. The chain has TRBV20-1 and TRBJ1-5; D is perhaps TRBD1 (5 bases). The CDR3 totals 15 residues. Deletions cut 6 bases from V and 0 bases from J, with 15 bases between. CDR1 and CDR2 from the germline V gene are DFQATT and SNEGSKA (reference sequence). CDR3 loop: CSAAKGIFSNQPQHF. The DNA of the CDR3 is TGCAGTGCGGCCAAGGGGATTTTTAGCAATCAGCCCCAGCATTTT.

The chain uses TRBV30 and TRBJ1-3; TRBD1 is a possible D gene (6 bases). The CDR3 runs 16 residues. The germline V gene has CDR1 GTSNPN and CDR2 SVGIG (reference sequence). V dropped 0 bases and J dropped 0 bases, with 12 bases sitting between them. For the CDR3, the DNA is TGTGCCTGGAGTGTACAGGGCAGGGCCTCTGGAAACACCATATATTTT. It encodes CAWSVQGRASGNTIYF.